This T cell receptor beta chain was recorded in a study of brain T cells in children with intractable seizures. CDR3 size: 15 residues. Germline trimming cut 2 bases from V and 4 bases from J; bases unmatched to any gene: 4. Looked up from germline, CDR1 is MNHEY and CDR2 is SVGEGT. Data came from immunoSEQ multiplex PCR; TCRdb stores just in-frame clones and leaves some out. This sample has 60,000 to 65,000 clones; about 96% occur once, and the top ten carry 0.3% to 0.4%. Findings and caveats of the study: Absence of clones before surgery may stem from lower sequencing depth. Only CDR3 sequence similarity suggested viral specificity, without known HCMV serostatus.

Comments on this clone: The antigen remains undetermined.

Surgery cases with the highest brain T cell transcript signatures were chosen for sequencing. Specimen: peripheral blood, collected at surgery. This chain connects TRBV6-2 or TRBV6-3 to TRBJ2-2, with 7 bases identical to TRBD1. The TCR originated in a boy less than two years old with focal cortical dysplasia and intractable seizures. The CDR3 bases are TGTGCCAGCAGTTACCTACGACAGGGCACCGGGGAGCTGTTTTTT. This encodes CASSYLRQGTGELFF.